Listed below are T cell receptor beta chains from one sample, sequenced in a study of OX40 agonist ivuxolimab in advanced cancers. Produced via immunoSEQ multiplex PCR; TCRdb's table is partial and in-frame only. Of about 50,000 clones listed, roughly 80% are singletons. Here the sequenced sample was CD4+ or CD8+ T cells sorted from blood, taken in a trial of the OX40 agonist ivuxolimab. The origin of the receptors is an adult with an advanced solid tumor such as melanoma, head and neck, liver or kidney cancer. The CDR3 runs from the conserved cysteine through the conserved F or W. A D gene is named only where the DNA matches it firmly. A clone size is listed for some rows: how often the clone was seen (once, few, many), or a class if it is expanded.

>few|TRBJ2-3|TRBV6-4|.
CASKQGSTTDTQYF
TGTGCCAGCAAGCAGGGTTCCACCACAGATACGCAGTATTTT
>few|TRBJ1-6|TRBV30|.
CAWSVEVAQPLHF
TGTGCCTGGAGTGTAGAGGTCGCGCAACCCCTCCACTTT
>.|TRBJ1-1|TRBV7-2|.
CASSPQTGPEAFF
TGTGCCAGCAGCCCTCAGACCGGGCCTGAAGCTTTCTTT
>.|TRBJ1-5|TRBV7-9|.
CASSPAGGGNQPQHF
TGTGCCAGCAGCCCCGCGGGAGGGGGTAATCAGCCCCAGCATTTT
>.|TRBJ2-5|TRBV19|TRBD2
CASSQVAGALQETQYF
TGTGCCAGTAGCCAAGTAGCGGGGGCATTGCAAGAGACCCAGTACTTC
>.|TRBJ1-3|TRBV28|.
CASNLYRDSGNTIYF
TGTGCCAGCAATCTTTACAGGGATTCTGGAAACACCATATATTTT
>.|TRBJ1-1|TRBV6-5|.
CASSYGGSTVNTEAFF
TGTGCCAGCAGTTACGGGGGGTCGACAGTGAACACTGAAGCTTTCTTT
>.|TRBJ2-7|TRBV6-5|TRBD1
CASSGPGQETYEQYF
TGTGCCAGCAGTGGACCGGGACAGGAGACCTACGAGCAGTACTTC
>.|TRBJ2-1|TRBV10-3|.
CAIKRDQGFLYNEQFF
TGTGCCATCAAACGGGATCAGGGGTTCCTTTACAATGAGCAGTTCTTC
>.|TRBJ2-3|TRBV5-1|.
CASSLYGATDTQYF
TGCGCCAGCAGCTTGTACGGGGCCACAGATACGCAGTATTTT
>.|TRBJ1-2|TRBV6-5|.
CASSVKRRGGYGYTF
TGTGCCAGCAGCGTTAAGAGGCGGGGGGGGTATGGCTACACCTTC
>.|TRBJ2-7|TRBV7-3|TRBD1
CASSPSGTGALYEQYF
TGTGCCAGCAGCCCCTCCGGGACAGGAGCCCTCTACGAGCAGTACTTC
>few|TRBJ2-3|TRBV7-3|.
CASSRTGYGQYF
TGTGCCAGCAGCCGTACAGGGTACGGGCAGTATTTT
>.|TRBJ1-1|TRBV18|.
CASSPAHMNTEAFF
TGTGCCAGCTCACCAGCGCATATGAACACTGAAGCTTTCTTT
>few|TRBJ2-3|TRBV5-1|.
CASSLGQGPQDTQYF
TGCGCCAGCAGCTTGGGTCAGGGGCCCCAGGATACGCAGTATTTT
>.|TRBJ2-5|TRBV10-3|.
CAISENLETQYF
TGTGCCATCAGTGAAAACTTAGAGACCCAGTACTTC
>.|TRBJ1-2|TRBV18|TRBD1
CASSPARDRDGDGYTF
TGTGCCAGCTCACCCGCGCGGGACAGGGATGGGGATGGCTACACCTTC
>.|TRBJ1-5|TRBV19|.
CASSMGLVGNQPQHF
TGTGCCAGTAGTATGGGGTTGGTCGGCAATCAGCCCCAGCATTTT
>.|TRBJ2-1|TRBV5-1|TRBD1
CASSLAGGAGSYNEQFF
TGCGCCAGCAGCTTGGCAGGGGGCGCGGGCTCCTACAATGAGCAGTTCTTC
>.|TRBJ2-6|TRBV6-4|TRBD1
CASSETGGAGANVLTF
TGTGCCAGCAGTGAAACAGGGGGCGCTGGGGCCAACGTCCTGACTTTC
>.|TRBJ2-1|TRBV7-2|TRBD2
CASSDRTSGYNEQFF
TGTGCCAGCAGCGACCGGACTAGCGGTTACAATGAGCAGTTCTTC
>.|TRBJ2-7|TRBV5-4|.
CASSLDGGRYEQYF
TGTGCCAGCAGCTTGGATGGGGGAAGATACGAGCAGTACTTC
>.|TRBJ1-5|TRBV27|.
CASSLAGGGRNQPQHF
TGTGCCAGCAGTTTAGCGGGTGGGGGTCGCAATCAGCCCCAGCATTTT
>.|TRBJ2-3|TRBV11-3|TRBD2
CASSLGLRGDADTQYF
TGTGCCAGCAGCTTAGGTTTGCGGGGGGACGCAGATACGCAGTATTTT
>.|TRBJ1-1|TRBV18|.
CASFSGTVNTEAFF
TGTGCCAGCTTCTCCGGAACAGTGAACACTGAAGCTTTCTTT
>.|TRBJ1-1|TRBV19|TRBD1
CASTKRRGGGGGDTEAFF
TGTGCCAGTACCAAGAGGAGAGGGGGCGGAGGCGGGGACACTGAAGCTTTCTTT
>.|TRBJ2-3|TRBV19|TRBD2
CASRRGGTSTDTQYF
TGTGCCAGTAGGCGCGGGGGGACTAGCACAGATACGCAGTATTTT
>few|TRBJ2-1|TRBV25-1|TRBD1
CASTPGQLYNEQFF
TGTGCCAGCACTCCGGGACAGCTCTACAATGAGCAGTTCTTC
>.|TRBJ2-7|TRBV28|.
CASTQGGVGDSEQYF
TGTGCCAGCACCCAAGGGGGGGTAGGGGACTCCGAGCAGTACTTC
>.|TRBJ2-6|TRBV9|.
CASSVEGAGANVLTF
TGTGCCAGCAGCGTAGAAGGGGCCGGGGCCAACGTCCTGACTTTC
>.|TRBJ2-7|TRBV18|TRBD1
CASSRDRERDEQYF
TGTGCCAGCTCACGGGACAGGGAAAGGGACGAGCAGTACTTC
>.|TRBJ1-5|TRBV19|.
CASSMGHQGNQPQHF
TGTGCCAGTAGTATGGGACACCAGGGCAATCAGCCCCAGCATTTT
>.|TRBJ2-7|TRBV5-1|TRBD1
CASSSGQGEGEQYF
TGCGCCAGCAGTTCAGGACAGGGGGAAGGCGAGCAGTACTTC
>.|TRBJ1-6|TRBV7-3|.
CASSLPDSPLHF
TGTGCCAGCAGCTTACCAGACTCACCCCTCCACTTT
>.|TRBJ2-5|TRBV7-2|.
CASSKGPRETQYF
TGTGCCAGCAGCAAAGGCCCCAGAGAGACCCAGTACTTC
>once|TRBJ2-1|TRBV19|TRBD2
CASSDGTSGADEQFF
TGTGCCAGTAGTGACGGGACTAGCGGGGCCGATGAGCAGTTCTTC
>few|TRBJ1-6|TRBV30|.
CAWSGTLGGTPLHF
TGTGCCTGGAGTGGGACTTTGGGTGGTACACCCCTCCACTTT
>.|TRBJ1-1|TRBV5-1|TRBD1
CASSYTGTGDTEAFF
TGCGCCAGCAGCTATACCGGGACAGGGGACACTGAAGCTTTCTTT
>.|TRBJ2-1|TRBV18|.
CASSPTGNEQFF
TGTGCCAGCTCCCCCACAGGTAATGAGCAGTTCTTC
>.|TRBJ1-6|TRBV9|.
CASSDTRASSYNSPLHF
TGTGCCAGCAGCGATACGCGGGCAAGCTCCTATAATTCACCCCTCCACTTT
>once|TRBJ1-6|TRBV7-2|TRBD1
CASSRGQGGSPLHF
TGTGCCAGCAGCCGGGGACAGGGTGGGTCACCCCTCCACTTT
>.|TRBJ2-1|TRBV2|TRBD1
CASRTGGVGNEQFF
TGTGCCTCCCGGACAGGGGGCGTGGGAAATGAGCAGTTCTTC
>few|TRBJ2-5|TRBV7-9|TRBD2
CASSLGAGGQETQYF
TGTGCCAGCAGCTTAGGAGCGGGGGGCCAAGAGACCCAGTACTTC
>.|TRBJ1-3|TRBV9|.
CASSGGLRAQSGNTIYF
TGTGCCAGCAGCGGAGGGCTCCGGGCCCAATCTGGAAACACCATATATTTT
>medium-sized|TRBJ1-1|TRBV6-4|.
CASSVSGGTEAFF
TGTGCCAGCAGTGTATCTGGAGGCACTGAAGCTTTCTTT
>.|TRBJ1-1|TRBV7-3|TRBD1
CASRMQGATEAFF
TGTGCCAGCAGGATGCAGGGGGCAACTGAAGCTTTCTTT
>few|TRBJ1-2|TRBV9|.
CASSESPQGGYGYTF
TGTGCCAGCAGCGAGAGCCCGCAGGGCGGCTATGGCTACACCTTC
>.|TRBJ1-4|TRBV5-4|TRBD1
CASSPGQGFNEKLFF
TGTGCCAGCAGCCCGGGACAGGGTTTCAATGAAAAACTGTTTTTT
>.|TRBJ1-2|TRBV5-1|TRBD1
CASSISQGEDGYTF
TGCGCCAGCAGCATTTCGCAGGGGGAAGATGGCTACACCTTC
>.|TRBJ2-7|TRBV6-5|TRBD1
CASVPPGGTMYEQYF
TGTGCCAGCGTCCCTCCAGGGGGAACCATGTACGAGCAGTACTTC
>.|TRBJ2-3|TRBV4-2|TRBD2
CASSRLSGASTDTQYF
TGTGCCAGCAGCCGTCTTAGCGGGGCTAGCACAGATACGCAGTATTTT